Shown below are 13 T cell receptor beta chains from a single sample sequenced in a study of control samples from healthy donors and cancer patients. Here immunoSEQ multiplex PCR was the method, and the copy in TCRdb shows in-frame clones only, minus some. The profile covers roughly 120,000 clones, with 85% to 95% appearing a single time and over 1.5% taken by the ten largest. The material sequenced was PBMCs. The receptors derive from a man aged 50-59 years with head and neck cancer.

The rearrangement joins TRBV7-2 to TRBJ1-6; 8 bases fit TRBD1. CDR3 length equals 16 residues. Losses at the gene ends were 5 bases for V and 10 bases for J; bases not matched to a gene: 13. Germline CDR1 is SGHTA and CDR2 is FQGNSA. CDR3 DNA: TGTGCCAGCAGCCAATCTCTGAGACAGGGGTCCTCACCCCTCCACTTT. It is translated as CASSQSLRQGSSPLHF. Looking up the rest from reference TRBV7-2 and TRBJ1-6 gives the full variable domain: GAGVSQSPSNKVTEKGKDVELRCDPISGHTALYWYRQSLGQGLEFLIYFQGNSAPDKSGLPSDRFSAERTGGSVSTLTIQRTQQEDSAVYLCASSQSLRQGSSPLHFGNGTRLTVT.

The chain joins TRBV20-1 to TRBJ1-4; D is unresolved. Germline lookup yields CDR1 DFQATT and CDR2 SNEGSKA (reference sequence). CDR3 length: 11 amino acids. With 0 bases removed from V and 9 bases from J, the gap between germline ends came to 5 bases. CDR3: CSAREGKKLFF. The CDR3 DNA reads TGCAGTGCTAGAGAAGGGAAAAAACTGTTTTTT.

The chain uses TRBV3-1 (or the pseudogene TRBV3-2) and TRBJ2-2; D unresolved. The CDR3 has 11 residues. Trimming took off 10 bases at V and 5 bases at J, with 8 bases between the two ends. Per germline, CDR1 LGHDT and CDR2 YNNKEL (reference sequence). CDR3 protein: CATAETGELFF. DNA of the CDR3: TGTGCCACCGCTGAAACCGGGGAGCTGTTTTTT.

Concerning this clone itself: The junction and the germline gene differ at one end; a read error may be behind it. The chain employs TRBV11-2 and TRBJ1-1, with 7 bases lining up with TRBD1. The CDR3 runs to 14 residues. Germline V gene sequence: CDR1 SGHAT, CDR2 FQNNGV. CDR3 coding DNA: TGTGCCAGCAGGTTAGGGGGCTGGAGCACTGAAGCTTTCTTT. Protein product: CASRLGGWSTEAFF. The variable domain in full, completed from reference TRBV11-2 and TRBJ1-1, reads EAGVAQSPRYKIIEKRQSVAFWCNPISGHATLYWYQQILGQGPKLLIQFQNNGVVDDSQLPKDRFSAERLKGVDSTLKIQPAKLEDSAVYLCASRLGGWSTEAFFGQGTRLTVV.

The genes are TRBV28 and TRBJ2-2; D might be TRBD1 (5 bases). CDR3 length: 14 amino acids. Trimming took off 11 bases at V and 3 bases at J, with 16 bases between the two ends. CDR1 is MDHEN, CDR2 SYDVKM, per germline. The CDR3 reads CAGFRVGYTGELFF. DNA for the CDR3: TGTGCCGGATTCAGGGTAGGGTACACCGGGGAGCTGTTTTTT.

The chain employs TRBV27 and TRBJ2-3; D is ambiguous. This CDR3 has 15 residues. The germline V gene has CDR1 MNHEY and CDR2 SMNVEV (reference sequence). Deletions cut 6 bases from V and 6 bases from J, with 19 bases between. The CDR3 nucleotides read TGTGCCAGCAGCCCAAAGGCCTTTCAAGTGGATACGCAGTATTTT. This encodes CASSPKAFQVDTQYF.

The chain joins TRBV30 to TRBJ1-5; D not certain. Germline CDR1 GTSNPN, CDR2 SVGIG (reference sequence). CDR3 length equals 14 residues. V was trimmed by 1 base and J by 3 bases, leaving 10 bases between them. CDR3 amino acids: CAWSDDGHNQPQHF. DNA of the CDR3: TGTGCCTGGAGTGACGACGGCCACAATCAGCCCCAGCATTTT. Complete variable domain (other parts from reference TRBV30 and TRBJ1-5): SQTIHQWPATLVQPVGSPLSLECTVEGTSNPNLYWYRQAAGRGLQLLFYSVGIGQISSEVPQNLSASRPQDRQFILSSKKLLLSDSGFYLCAWSDDGHNQPQHFGDGTRLSIL.

The genes are TRBV7-2 and TRBJ2-5; no firm D call. This CDR3 is 14 amino acids long. CDR1 and CDR2 from the germline V gene are SGHTA and FQGNSA. Deletions cut 5 bases from V and 1 base from J, with 11 bases between. The DNA for the CDR3 is TGTGCCAGCAGCACCTACGCAAGCCAAGAGACCCAGTACTTC. This gives the protein CASSTYASQETQYF.

The V gene is TRBV12-3 or TRBV12-4, the J gene TRBJ1-5; D unclear. V lost 2 bases and J 4 bases, leaving 6 bases between the germline ends. The CDR3 loop spans 13 amino acids. CDR3 sequence reads: CASSLNGNQPQHF. In DNA form, the CDR3 reads TGTGCCAGCAGTTTAAACGGAAATCAGCCCCAGCATTTT.

The rearrangement uses TRBV6-2 or TRBV6-3 and TRBJ1-2; a possible D gene is TRBD1 (5 bases). Trimming left V 2 bases short and J 7 bases short, with 14 bases between. This CDR3 region has 14 residues. Germline values: CDR1 MNHEY, CDR2 SVGEGT. DNA for the CDR3: TGTGCCAGCAGTTACCCCAGGGAGTTGCGTGGCTACACCTTC. Its translation: CASSYPRELRGYTF.

This chain joins TRBV19 and TRBJ1-2; a possible D gene is TRBD1 (6 bases). Trimming shortened V by 3 bases and J by 4 bases, and 12 bases separated the two germline ends. In germline, CDR1 is LNHDA, CDR2 SQIVND (reference sequence). The CDR3 covers 14 residues. CDR3 nucleotide sequence: TGTGCCAGTAGTATTAACGGGGGCGTCTATGGCTACACCTTC. Translated: CASSINGGVYGYTF.

The chain uses TRBV6-1 and TRBJ1-2, with a weak D call TRBD1 (6 bases). The V and J ends lost 0 bases and 4 bases respectively, with 12 bases between them. CDR1 and CDR2 (germline): MNHNS, SASEGT. The CDR3 covers 15 residues. The CDR3 loop reads CASSEALQGGYGYTF. The CDR3 DNA sequence: TGTGCCAGCAGTGAAGCGCTACAGGGAGGCTATGGCTACACCTTC.

The chain carries TRBV29-1 and TRBJ2-2; a weak D match, TRBD2 (5 bases). CDR1 is SQVTM and CDR2 is ANQGSEA in the germline V gene. The CDR3 runs to 12 residues. V was trimmed by 6 bases and J by 2 bases, leaving 7 bases between them. The CDR3 region has the DNA TGCAGCGTGGGAGTAAACACCGGGGAGCTGTTTTTT. It codes for CSVGVNTGELFF.